This T cell receptor beta chain was retrieved from a study of cytomegalovirus exposure and HLA in healthy donors. CDR3 size: 15 residues. V lost 4 bases and J lost 4, with 11 bases in between. The germline gives CDR1 MDHEN, CDR2 SYDVKM. With 60 Vbeta and 13 Jbeta primers, the PCR was carried out. The repertoire was sequenced with immunoSEQ multiplex PCR; TCRdb's copy has only in-frame clones and lacks some. The sample shows about 150,000 clones, 85% of them seen only once. The source of this sequence is a boy aged 2 to 10 in good health and CMV-seronegative. The chain joins TRBV28 to TRBJ2-6, with a tentative D call TRBD2 (5 bases). Sequenced sample: PBMCs. CDR3 sequence reads: CASSSGSHGANVLTF. In nucleotides, the CDR3 is TGTGCCAGCAGTTCGGGGTCCCACGGGGCCAACGTCCTGACTTTC.